This TCR beta chain was obtained from a study of cytomegalovirus exposure and HLA in healthy donors. This CDR3 region has 14 residues. J gave up 4 bases and V 6 bases, and 9 bases lay outside the gene matches. Germline-derived CDR1 and CDR2 are MNHEY and SMNVEV (reference sequence). Researchers ran the PCR with 60 Vbeta and 13 Jbeta primers. TCRdb keeps only in-frame clones here, not all; method: immunoSEQ multiplex PCR. The sample yields 100,000 to 130,000 clones, around three quarters seen once. The material sequenced was PBMCs. The V gene is TRBV27, the J gene TRBJ2-7; 7 bases are shared with TRBD1. The sequence derives from a man aged 25-45 years in good health and CMV-seronegative. In DNA, the CDR3 is TGTGCCAGCAGCCGAACAGGGGTACGTTACGAGCAGTACTTC. Its protein product is CASSRTGVRYEQYF.